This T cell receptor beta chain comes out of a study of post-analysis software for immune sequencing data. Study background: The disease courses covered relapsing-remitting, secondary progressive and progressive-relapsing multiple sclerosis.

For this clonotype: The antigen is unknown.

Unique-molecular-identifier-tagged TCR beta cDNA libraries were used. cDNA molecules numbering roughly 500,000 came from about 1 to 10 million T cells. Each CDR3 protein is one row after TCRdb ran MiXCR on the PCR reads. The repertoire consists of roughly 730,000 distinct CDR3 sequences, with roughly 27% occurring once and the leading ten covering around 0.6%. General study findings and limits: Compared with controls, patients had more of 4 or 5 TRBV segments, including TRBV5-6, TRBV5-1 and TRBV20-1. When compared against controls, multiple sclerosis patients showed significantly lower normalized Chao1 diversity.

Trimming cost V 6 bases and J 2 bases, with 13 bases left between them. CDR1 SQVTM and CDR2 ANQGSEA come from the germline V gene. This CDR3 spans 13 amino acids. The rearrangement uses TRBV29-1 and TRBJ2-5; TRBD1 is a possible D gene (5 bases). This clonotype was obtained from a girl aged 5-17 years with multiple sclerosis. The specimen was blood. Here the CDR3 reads CSVATQGQETQYF. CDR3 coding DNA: TGCAGCGTAGCAACCCAGGGTCAAGAGACCCAGTACTTC.